The sequence of this T cell receptor beta chain was determined in a study of beta chain features in type 1 diabetes. This clone was seen a few times. Its antigen is still unknown. Expressed TCRB transcripts were sequenced because the entire RNA isolate underwent reverse transcription. The data were produced by immunoSEQ multiplex PCR, yet TCRdb's version contains in-frame clones alone and is incomplete. The sample carries 810,000 or so clones, roughly 15% recorded once. General study results and limits: Any HLA type influence on TCRB rearrangement was left unresolved here. Type 1 diabetes patients had fewer VDJ junction insertions and more deletions. TCRB CDR3 length was moderately but significantly reduced in all four CD4+ subsets of Type 1 diabetes patients.

The CDR3 runs to 16 residues. Germline CDR1 and CDR2: LGHNA and YNFKEQ. Trimming removed 2 bases at V and 2 bases at J, with 15 bases between. The chain is built from TRBV4-2 and TRBJ1-2, with a tentative D call TRBD1 (6 bases). Material for sequencing was naive CD4+ T cells from blood. The receptor was derived from a woman under 30 in good health. The CDR3 DNA is TGTGCCAGCAGCCAAACCACCGGGACAAACAACTATGGCTACACCTTC. Protein sequence: CASSQTTGTNNYGYTF.